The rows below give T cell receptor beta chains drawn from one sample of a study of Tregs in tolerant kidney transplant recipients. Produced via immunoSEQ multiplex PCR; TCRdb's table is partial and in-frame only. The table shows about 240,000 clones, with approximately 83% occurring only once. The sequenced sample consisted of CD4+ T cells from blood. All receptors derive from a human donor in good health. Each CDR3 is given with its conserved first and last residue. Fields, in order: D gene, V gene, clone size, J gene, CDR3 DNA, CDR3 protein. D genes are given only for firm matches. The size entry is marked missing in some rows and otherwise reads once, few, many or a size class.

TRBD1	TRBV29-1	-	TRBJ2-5	TGCAGCGTCCGGACAGGGTGGGAGACCCAGTACTTC	CSVRTGWETQYF
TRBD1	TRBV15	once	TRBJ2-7	TGTGCCACCAGCATAACAGGGGCCTACGAGCAGTACTTC	CATSITGAYEQYF
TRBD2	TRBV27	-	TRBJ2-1	TGTGCCAGCAGCGCAAGCGGGAGGGTATTCTACAATGAGCAGTTCTTC	CASSASGRVFYNEQFF
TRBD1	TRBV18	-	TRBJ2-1	TGTGCCAGCTTATCCGGGACAGGGAACAATGAGCAGTTCTTC	CASLSGTGNNEQFF
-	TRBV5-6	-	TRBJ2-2	TGTGCCAGCAGCTCGTTGGCCTCGCGGGGACTGAGGACCGGGGAGCTGTTTTTT	CASSSLASRGLRTGELFF
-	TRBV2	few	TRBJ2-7	TGTGCCAGCAGTGAAGTAGGGGTTGAGCAGTACTTC	CASSEVGVEQYF
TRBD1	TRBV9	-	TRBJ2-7	TGTGCCAGCAGCGGTAACAGGGGGACCTACGAGCAGTACTTC	CASSGNRGTYEQYF
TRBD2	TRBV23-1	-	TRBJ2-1	TGCGCCAGCAGTCAAGGGACTAGCGGTTACAATGAGCAGTTCTTC	CASSQGTSGYNEQFF
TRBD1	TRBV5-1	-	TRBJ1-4	TGCGCCAGCAGCTTCAGTTACAGGGGGCCAGGGGAAAAACTGTTTTTT	CASSFSYRGPGEKLFF
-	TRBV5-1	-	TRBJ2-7	TGCGCCAGCAGCCCCGGGCTCGAGCAGTACTTC	CASSPGLEQYF
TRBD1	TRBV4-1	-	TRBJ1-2	TGCGCCAGCAGCCAAGATTCCGGGGGACAGGGGCTTCTTGGCTACACCTTC	CASSQDSGGQGLLGYTF
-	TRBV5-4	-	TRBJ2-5	TGTGCCAGCAGCTTATTTCGGGGGGCAGAGACCCAGTACTTC	CASSLFRGAETQYF
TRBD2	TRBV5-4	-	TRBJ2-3	TGTGCCAGCAGCATCGCTAGCGGGGGCTCTAGCACAGATACGCAGTATTTT	CASSIASGGSSTDTQYF
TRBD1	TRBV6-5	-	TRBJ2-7	TGTGCCAGCAGTTACTCCACCGGGACAGGGGGCTACGAGCAGTACTTC	CASSYSTGTGGYEQYF
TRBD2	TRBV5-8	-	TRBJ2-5	TGTGCCAGCAGCTTGGGTCTAGCGGGGGGGCTCGAGGAGACCCAGTACTTC	CASSLGLAGGLEETQYF
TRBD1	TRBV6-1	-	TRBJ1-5	TGTGCCAGCAGCGTGAGACAGGGGGCGAGTCAGCCCCAGCATTTT	CASSVRQGASQPQHF
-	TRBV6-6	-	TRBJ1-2	TGTGCCAGCAGTTACTCGACGGCAGGGAGGGGCTACACCTTC	CASSYSTAGRGYTF
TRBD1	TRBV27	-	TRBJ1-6	TGTGCCAGCAGTTCGCTCCTTAGGACAGGGAGAGATTCACCCCTCCACTTT	CASSSLLRTGRDSPLHF
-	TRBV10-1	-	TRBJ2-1	TGCGCCAGCAGTAGCCGGGACTGGGGGAACAATGAGCAGTTCTTC	CASSSRDWGNNEQFF
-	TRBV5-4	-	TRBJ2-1	TGTGCCAGCAGCCAGTCTCTAGCATTTCCCTCCTACAATGAGCAGTTCTTC	CASSQSLAFPSYNEQFF
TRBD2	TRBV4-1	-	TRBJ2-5	TGCGCCAGCAGCCGACTAGCGGGAGAGACCCAGTACTTC	CASSRLAGETQYF
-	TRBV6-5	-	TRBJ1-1	TGTGCCAGCAGTTACCGGGACTACCCTAACACTGAAGCTTTCTTT	CASSYRDYPNTEAFF
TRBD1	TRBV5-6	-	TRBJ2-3	TGTGCCAGCAGCTCTAAATCCGGGACAGCTAGCACAGATACGCAGTATTTT	CASSSKSGTASTDTQYF
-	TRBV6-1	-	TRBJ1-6	TGTGCCAGCAGTGGGAATTCACCCCTCCACTTT	CASSGNSPLHF
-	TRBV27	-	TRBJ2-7	TGTGCCAGCAGTTTAAAGGTTTCAGGGGCTTTCTACGAGCAGTACTTC	CASSLKVSGAFYEQYF
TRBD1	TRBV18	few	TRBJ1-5	TGTGCCAGCTCACCGGGGACAGGGGATCAGCCCCAGCATTTT	CASSPGTGDQPQHF
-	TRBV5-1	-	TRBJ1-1	TGCGCCAGCAGCACGGGCCAGAACACTGAAGCTTTCTTT	CASSTGQNTEAFF
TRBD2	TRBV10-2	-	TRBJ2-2	TGCGCCAGCAGTGAGTTGAACCCCGGGACTAGCGGGGCGAACACCGGGGAGCTGTTTTTT	CASSELNPGTSGANTGELFF
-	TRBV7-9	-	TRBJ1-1	TGTGCCAGCAGCCAAGGCGAAAACACTGAAGCTTTCTTT	CASSQGENTEAFF
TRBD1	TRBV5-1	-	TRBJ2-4	TGCGCCAGCAGCTTTACGACAGGGTTAGGCATTCAGTACTTC	CASSFTTGLGIQYF
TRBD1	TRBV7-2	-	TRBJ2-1	TGTGCCAGCAGCTTATCTTCGGACAGGCCTCAGTTCTTC	CASSLSSDRPQFF